Listed below are T cell receptor beta chains from one sample, sequenced in a study. TCRdb fed the RT-PCR reads into MiXCR, producing one record per CDR3 protein. The sample includes about 700,000 distinct CDR3 sequences, approximately 15% of them seen just once. The sample comprised memory CD4+ T cells from blood. Receptors were obtained from a female donor in good health, serving as a healthy control. Each CDR3 is given with its conserved first and last residue. A D gene is named only where the DNA matches it firmly. A clone size is listed for some rows: how often the clone was seen (once, few, many), or a class if it is expanded.

V gene,J gene,clone size,D gene,CDR3 protein,CDR3 DNA
TRBV5-1,TRBJ1-2,many,-,CASSRTQGTDGYTF,TGCGCCAGCAGCCGTACTCAGGGGACGGATGGCTACACCTTC
TRBV6-2/TRBV6-3,TRBJ2-1,-,TRBD2,CASIPGLAGVFYNEQFF,TGTGCCAGCATTCCGGGACTAGCGGGAGTATTCTACAATGAGCAGTTCTTC
TRBV7-9,TRBJ2-1,-,-,CASSSYGSPGNEQFF,TGTGCCAGCAGCTCCTACGGGAGTCCCGGCAATGAGCAGTTCTTC
TRBV4-2,TRBJ2-7,-,-,CASSQERGYEQYF,TGTGCCAGCAGCCAAGAGAGGGGCTACGAGCAGTACTTC
TRBV7-2,TRBJ1-6,few,-,CASSLLDSVISPLHF,TGTGCCAGCAGCTTACTGGACAGCGTCATTTCACCCCTCCACTTT
TRBV20-1,TRBJ2-1,many,-,CSTSPGDEQFF,TGCAGTACCAGCCCCGGAGATGAGCAGTTCTTC
TRBV5-1,TRBJ2-2,-,-,CASSLVSTRNTGELFF,TGCGCCAGCAGCTTGGTATCCACCAGGAACACCGGGGAGCTGTTTTTT
TRBV30,TRBJ2-3,many,-,CAWTRASGTDTQYF,TGTGCCTGGACCCGGGCCTCCGGCACAGATACGCAGTATTTT
TRBV5-1,TRBJ2-7,many,-,CASSLQGGTGYEQYF,TGCGCCAGCAGCTTGCAGGGTGGCACCGGCTACGAGCAGTACTTC
TRBV7-2,TRBJ1-4,few,-,CASSPGWGAQEKLFF,TGTGCCAGCAGCCCCGGTTGGGGGGCACAGGAAAAACTGTTTTTT
TRBV5-4,TRBJ2-3,-,TRBD2,CASSLVLAGPDTQYF,TGTGCCAGCAGCTTGGTGCTAGCGGGCCCAGATACGCAGTATTTT
TRBV20-1,TRBJ2-1,few,TRBD2,CSARSPGLAGVTYNEQFF,TGCAGTGCTAGGAGCCCGGGACTAGCGGGAGTAACCTACAATGAGCAGTTCTTC
TRBV6-6,TRBJ2-5,few,-,CATAWADQETQYF,TGTGCCACCGCGTGGGCTGACCAAGAGACCCAGTACTTC
TRBV7-9,TRBJ1-6,-,-,CASSTSGGSPLHF,TGTGCCAGCAGCACCTCCGGCGGTTCACCCCTCCACTTT
TRBV7-2,TRBJ2-3,few,-,CASSPRPGGTTDTQYF,TGTGCCAGCAGCCCCCGGCCCGGGGGAACCACAGATACGCAGTATTTT
TRBV20-1,TRBJ2-5,-,-,CSAPRTGPQETQYF,TGCAGTGCCCCCCGAACAGGGCCCCAAGAGACCCAGTACTTC
TRBV27,TRBJ2-7,-,-,CAGGGEWGNEQYF,TGTGCCGGCGGAGGAGAGTGGGGGAACGAGCAGTACTTC
TRBV3-1,TRBJ2-7,-,-,CASSSQAVSYEHYF,TGTGCCAGCAGCTCTCAGGCAGTCTCCTACGAGCATTACTTC
TRBV5-5,TRBJ2-3,few,-,CASSSMFGGFGTDTQYF,TGTGCCAGCAGCTCAATGTTTGGGGGATTTGGCACAGATACGCAGTATTTT
TRBV20-1,TRBJ1-1,-,-,CSAVIGVANTEAFF,TGCAGTGCCGTAATAGGGGTTGCGAACACTGAAGCTTTCTTT
TRBV28,TRBJ2-7,few,TRBD2,CASRWGGSYEQYF,TGTGCCAGCAGGTGGGGGGGATCCTACGAGCAGTACTTC
TRBV6-6,TRBJ1-2,-,-,CASRVGGTGTYGYTF,TGTGCCAGCAGAGTTGGGGGCACAGGAACCTATGGCTACACCTTC
TRBV20-1,TRBJ2-4,many,-,CSARDPRGGSDIQYF,TGCAGTGCTAGAGATCCTAGGGGGGGCTCAGACATTCAGTACTTC
TRBV20-1,TRBJ2-7,many,TRBD2,CSARALAGIYEQYF,TGCAGTGCTAGAGCGCTAGCGGGTATCTACGAGCAGTACTTC
TRBV6-2/TRBV6-3,TRBJ1-1,-,-,CASSYSSKAFF,TGTGCCAGCAGTTACTCGTCAAAAGCTTTCTTT
TRBV6-2/TRBV6-3,TRBJ2-1,few,TRBD2,CASSIAGGYAEQFF,TGTGCCAGCAGTATAGCGGGAGGCTACGCGGAGCAGTTCTTC
TRBV6-5,TRBJ2-1,many,TRBD2,CATRVAGAHEQFF,TGTGCCACCAGGGTAGCGGGGGCACATGAGCAGTTCTTC
TRBV20-1,TRBJ2-7,-,TRBD1,CSARSGQLYEQYF,TGCAGTGCTAGATCGGGACAGTTGTACGAGCAGTACTTC
TRBV7-6,TRBJ2-3,many,-,CASSSPPILRTQYF,TGTGCCAGCAGCTCCCCGCCCATCCTGCGTACGCAGTATTTT
TRBV12-3/TRBV12-4,TRBJ2-1,-,TRBD2,CASSFGLANYNEQFF,TGTGCCAGCAGTTTCGGACTAGCGAACTACAATGAGCAGTTCTTC
TRBV10-3,TRBJ2-1,many,-,CAITATLIYNEQFF,TGTGCCATCACCGCGACGCTGATCTACAATGAGCAGTTCTTC
TRBV20-1,TRBJ1-1,few,TRBD1,CSAALEGTGGVGAFF,TGCAGTGCCGCCCTTGAGGGGACAGGGGGTGTAGGAGCTTTCTTT
TRBV7-9,TRBJ2-3,few,-,CASSLGTTITDTQYF,TGTGCCAGCAGCCTGGGGACGACGATCACAGATACGCAGTATTTT
TRBV4-2,TRBJ2-7,-,-,CASRPGVASYEQYF,TGTGCCAGCAGGCCTGGAGTAGCCTCCTACGAGCAGTACTTC
TRBV2,TRBJ2-7,-,TRBD2,CASTAGAYEQYF,TGTGCCAGCACGGCGGGGGCCTACGAGCAGTACTTC
TRBV27,TRBJ2-7,-,TRBD1,CASRKFTGQGVYEQYF,TGTGCCAGCAGAAAATTCACGGGACAGGGGGTCTACGAGCAGTACTTC
TRBV24-1,TRBJ2-1,-,TRBD1,CATSDLPFRTGGNEQFF,TGTGCCACCAGTGATTTGCCTTTCAGGACAGGGGGGAATGAGCAGTTCTTC
TRBV20-1,TRBJ2-1,-,TRBD2,CSAPDRLAGDHNEQFF,TGCAGTGCGCCCGACCGACTAGCGGGAGACCACAATGAGCAGTTCTTC
TRBV5-1,TRBJ2-3,many,-,CASSLGSYTQYF,TGCGCCAGCAGCTTGGGTAGTTATACGCAGTATTTT
TRBV6-1,TRBJ1-5,-,-,CASSRAYQPQHF,TGTGCCAGCAGCAGGGCTTACCAGCCCCAGCATTTT
TRBV7-2,TRBJ2-5,few,TRBD1,CASSYNPGGETQYF,TGTGCCAGCAGCTATAACCCAGGGGGAGAGACCCAGTACTTC
TRBV29-1,TRBJ1-2,few,TRBD1,CSAWTGGNYGYTF,TGCAGCGCCTGGACAGGGGGCAACTATGGCTACACCTTC
TRBV6-5,TRBJ1-5,many,-,CASSSQGNQPQHF,TGTGCCAGCAGTTCGCAGGGCAATCAGCCCCAGCATTTT
TRBV11-2,TRBJ2-5,-,TRBD2,CASSSLSGRRGETQYF,TGTGCCAGCAGCTCTCTTAGCGGGAGGAGGGGGGAGACCCAGTACTTC
TRBV6-5,TRBJ2-1,few,TRBD2,CASSYRGTSRTGGYNEQFF,TGTGCCAGCAGTTACCGAGGGACTAGCCGAACGGGGGGGTACAATGAGCAGTTCTTC